Shown below are 6 T cell receptor beta chains from a single sample sequenced in a study of T-cell reconstitution after alpha-beta-depleted transplantation in children. Library preparation (for TCRbeta) was performed with unique molecular identifiers. One entry per CDR3 protein, called by TCRdb with MiXCR from the PCR reads. The sample lists roughly 100,000 distinct CDR3 sequences, roughly 7.1% seen once, with roughly 15% in the top ten. The sequencing here drew on PBMCs, taken before TCRalphabeta/CD19-depleted stem cell transplant. These receptor sequences come from a boy younger than 10 with acute lymphoblastic leukemia, due to receive a stem cell transplant.

Comments on this clonotype: A clone one base away is much larger, so this may be a read error. The gene calls are TRBV6-5 and TRBJ1-1; 7 bases align to TRBD1. The CDR3 sequence is 15 residues long. Germline assignment: CDR1 MNHEY and CDR2 SVGAGI. V lost 1 base to trimming and J lost 6 bases; unmatched junction nucleotides: 8. The CDR3 reads CASSYFETGPAEAFF. CDR3 in DNA: TGTGCCAGCAGTTACTTTGAGACAGGGCCAGCTGAAGCTTTCTTT.

This clonotype was observed many times. The J gene is TRBJ1-5, the V gene TRBV12-3 or TRBV12-4; D call uncertain. Trimming shortened V by 4 bases and J by 8 bases, and 12 bases separated the two germline ends. The CDR3 is 13 amino acids. In DNA form, the CDR3 reads TGTGCCAGCAGTTGGACCTCCCGGGAGCCCCAGCATTTT. Protein sequence: CASSWTSREPQHF.

V and J are TRBV19 and TRBJ2-1, with D tentatively TRBD2 (7 bases). The CDR3 runs 16 residues. V lost 1 base and J lost 5, with 15 bases in between. Germline values: CDR1 LNHDA, CDR2 SQIVND (reference sequence). CDR3 sequence (DNA): TGTGCCAGTAGTATAGGGGGGCGGGGGTTCAACAATGAGCAGTTCTTC. It encodes CASSIGGRGFNNEQFF. The entire variable domain, with the rest obtained from reference TRBV19 and TRBJ2-1, is as follows: DGGITQSPKYLFRKEGQNVTLSCEQNLNHDAMYWYRQDPGQGLRLIYYSQIVNDFQKGDIAEGYSVSREKKESFPLTVTSAQKNPTAFYLCASSIGGRGFNNEQFFGPGTRLTVL.

This clonotype was counted many times. The chain carries TRBV9 and TRBJ2-3; D possibly uses TRBD1 or TRBD2 (5 bases each). This CDR3 is 15 amino acids long. The V end lost 6 bases, the J end lost 2 bases, and 16 bases lay between the germline ends. CDR1 and CDR2 (germline): SGDLS, YYNGEE. The CDR3 DNA follows: TGTGCCAGCACCCCCGGGACCCACACCACAGATACGCAGTATTTT. Protein sequence: CASTPGTHTTDTQYF.

This clonotype has at least ten counts. The chain joins TRBV5-4 to TRBJ2-1; 9 bases match TRBD1. Trimming cost V 2 bases and J 2 bases; bases outside gene matches: 5. The CDR3 is 16 residues long. Per the germline V gene, CDR1 is SGHNT and CDR2 is YYREEE (reference sequence). The CDR3 spells CASSFQQGATYNEQFF. The CDR3 nucleotides read TGTGCCAGCAGCTTTCAACAGGGGGCGACCTACAATGAGCAGTTCTTC.

The genes are TRBV20-1 and TRBJ2-1; D is uncertain. CDR1 DFQATT and CDR2 SNEGSKA come from the germline V gene (reference sequence). Between the trimmed V and J ends, which lost 0 bases and 10 bases, there was a span of 10 bases. There are 12 residues in the CDR3. DNA for the CDR3: TGCAGTGCTAGAGAAGGCTGGCGCGAGCAGTTCTTC. Encoded protein: CSAREGWREQFF.